The 7 T cell receptor beta chains presented below share a single source sample, sequenced in a study of cytotoxic CD8 clonotypes in ibrutinib-treated CLL. The protocol was immunoSEQ multiplex PCR, while the TCRdb copy is restricted to in-frame clones and leaves out a portion. The sample carries a few hundred thousand clones, roughly 79% recorded once. The specimen was PBMCs, collected before ibrutinib treatment. These receptors came from a human donor with chronic lymphocytic leukemia.

This chain uses TRBV29-1 with TRBJ2-5; 7 bases align to TRBD1. After removal of 2 bases from V and 4 bases from J, the junction contained 10 bases not matched to a gene. The CDR3 totals 15 residues. Per germline, CDR1 SQVTM and CDR2 ANQGSEA. CDR3 coding DNA: TGCAGCGTTGAATCGGTTGACAGGGCATCAGAGACCCAGTACTTC. Its protein product is CSVESVDRASETQYF.

The CDR3 nucleotides read TGTGCCAGCAGCTTAGATTTCTTTACAGGCCAAGAGACCCAGTACTTC. Amino acid sequence: CASSLDFFTGQETQYF. V usage is TRBV11-2 and J usage is TRBJ2-5; D perhaps matches TRBD1 (5 bases). V lost 0 bases, J lost 1 base, and 12 bases lay in between. The CDR3 extends over 16 amino acids. The germline CDR1 and CDR2 sequences are SGHAT and FQNNGV. The entire variable domain, with the rest obtained from reference TRBV11-2 and TRBJ2-5, is as follows: EAGVAQSPRYKIIEKRQSVAFWCNPISGHATLYWYQQILGQGPKLLIQFQNNGVVDDSQLPKDRFSAERLKGVDSTLKIQPAKLEDSAVYLCASSLDFFTGQETQYFGPGTRLLVL.

The chain uses TRBV2 and TRBJ2-7; TRBD1 aligns across 7 bases. There are 15 residues in the CDR3. Germline CDR1 reads SNHLY; CDR2 reads FYNNEI. Losses at the gene ends were 8 bases for V and 0 bases for J; bases not matched to a gene: 10. CDR3 in DNA: TGTGCCAGCGTGTCCGACAGGGCGACCTCCTACGAGCAGTACTTC. This translates into CASVSDRATSYEQYF.

V and J are TRBV18 and TRBJ1-1, with unresolved D. V was clipped by 2 bases and J by 5 bases, with 15 bases between them. The germline CDR1 and CDR2 sequences are KGHSH and LQKENI. The CDR3 is 15 residues long. The CDR3 bases are TGTGCCAGCTCACCAGGGTTGTTGGGTGTAACTGAAGCTTTCTTT. Translation: CASSPGLLGVTEAFF.

The rearrangement uses TRBV6-1 and TRBJ1-2; 10 bases align to TRBD1. The junction had 3 bases not matched to a gene; V was cut back by 6 bases and J by 5 bases. Germline CDR1 reads MNHNS; CDR2 reads SASEGT. The CDR3 extends over 13 amino acids. CDR3 residues: CASRAGQGYGYTF. The CDR3 DNA sequence: TGTGCCAGCAGGGCGGGACAGGGGTATGGCTACACCTTC.

The chain links TRBV4-2 to TRBJ1-1, with 7 bases lining up with TRBD1. Germline CDR1 reads LGHNA; CDR2 reads YNFKEQ. The CDR3 contains 14 residues. The J segment lost 3 bases and the V segment lost 1 base, leaving 2 bases of the junction unmatched. CDR3 sequence: CASSQVQGDTEAFF. CDR3 DNA: TGTGCCAGCAGCCAAGTGCAGGGGGACACTGAAGCTTTCTTT.

This clone is a singleton in its sample. The genes are TRBV4-1 and TRBJ2-7; TRBD2 agrees at 8 bases. The trim removed 0 bases at V and 6 bases at J, leaving 13 bases unmatched. CDR1 MGHRA and CDR2 YSYEKL come from the germline V gene. The CDR3 contains 17 residues. The CDR3, as DNA: TGCGCCAGCAGCCAAGAGGTTACAGCGGGAGTCTCCGCCGAGCAGTACTTC. Translation gives CASSQEVTAGVSAEQYF.